A selection of T cell receptor beta chains follows, all from one sample in a study of blood T cell repertoires in COVID-19. Only in-frame clones appear in the TCRdb table, and some are missing; sequencing was by immunoSEQ multiplex PCR. The table includes around 450,000 clones, 80% to 95% detected once. Sample: PBMCs or T cells enriched from blood (not recorded which). The receptors shown here come from a man aged 18 to 35 who had recovered from COVID-19. Each CDR3 is given with its conserved first and last residue. A D gene is named only where the DNA matches it firmly. Size is stated for part of the rows, as once, few or many counts, or as a class when the clone is expanded.

size,D,V,J,CDR3,DNA
NA,NA,TRBV9,TRBJ1-1,CASSVERVSAEAFF,TGTGCCAGCAGCGTAGAACGGGTCTCCGCTGAAGCTTTCTTT
few,NA,TRBV30,TRBJ1-1,CALGVRNTEAFF,TGTGCCTTAGGGGTGCGGAACACTGAAGCTTTCTTT
once,NA,TRBV9,TRBJ2-3,CASSVVGIGSVTDTQYF,TGTGCCAGCAGCGTAGTCGGTATCGGGAGTGTAACAGATACGCAGTATTTT
NA,NA,TRBV20-1,TRBJ1-2,CSASPEGVSYGYTF,TGCAGTGCTAGTCCAGAAGGAGTCTCCTATGGCTACACCTTC
NA,TRBD1,TRBV11-1,TRBJ2-1,CASSSNYRGLTTEFF,TGTGCCAGCAGCTCCAATTACAGGGGGCTGACTACGGAGTTCTTC
NA,NA,TRBV11-3,TRBJ1-1,CASSPRSGTENTEAFF,TGTGCCAGCAGCCCAAGGAGCGGGACGGAAAACACTGAAGCTTTCTTT
few,TRBD1,TRBV2,TRBJ1-2,CASSERGLSGYTF,TGTGCCAGCAGTGAAAGGGGGCTTAGTGGCTACACCTTC
NA,NA,TRBV11-3,TRBJ2-7,CASSLSSRRKSYEQYF,TGTGCCAGCAGCTTATCTTCACGCAGGAAAAGCTACGAGCAGTACTTC
NA,NA,TRBV3-1/TRBV3-2,TRBJ1-3,CASSQRRDINTIYF,TGTGCCAGCAGCCAGAGACGGGACATCAACACCATATATTTT
NA,TRBD1,TRBV28,TRBJ1-2,CASGDPTGIAYGYTF,TGTGCCAGCGGGGACCCGACAGGGATTGCGTATGGCTACACCTTC
few,NA,TRBV2,TRBJ2-7,CASWIQGDEQYF,TGTGCCAGCTGGATACAGGGCGACGAGCAGTACTTC
NA,NA,TRBV4-1,TRBJ2-3,CASSQERLAADTQYF,TGCGCCAGCAGCCAAGAAAGGCTAGCCGCAGATACGCAGTATTTT
NA,TRBD1,TRBV28,TRBJ2-3,CASWPGQGTDTQYF,TGTGCCAGCTGGCCGGGACAGGGCACAGATACGCAGTATTTT
NA,NA,TRBV9,TRBJ2-5,CASSVSPTLAAETQYF,TGTGCCAGCAGCGTAAGCCCCACACTTGCGGCGGAGACCCAGTACTTC
NA,NA,TRBV7-8,TRBJ1-5,CASSQRGITQPQHF,TGTGCCAGCAGCCAAAGGGGTATTACTCAGCCCCAGCATTTT
NA,NA,TRBV15,TRBJ1-4,CATSRNRATNEKLFF,TGTGCCACCAGCAGAAACAGGGCGACTAATGAAAAACTGTTTTTT
NA,NA,TRBV7-8,TRBJ2-7,CASSLEYTGSDYEQYF,TGTGCCAGCAGCTTGGAGTATACCGGGAGCGACTACGAGCAGTACTTC
NA,TRBD1,TRBV3-1/TRBV3-2,TRBJ1-3,CASSHRGTAGNTIYF,TGTGCCAGCAGCCATCGCGGGACAGCTGGAAACACCATATATTTT
once,NA,TRBV18,TRBJ2-1,CASSPPIAEPYNEQFF,TGTGCCAGCTCACCACCTATAGCGGAACCCTACAATGAGCAGTTCTTC
NA,TRBD2,TRBV30,TRBJ2-5,CAGTASGSMQETQYF,TGTGCCGGAACCGCTAGCGGGAGTATGCAAGAGACCCAGTACTTC
NA,NA,TRBV27,TRBJ2-1,CASSPSFAGYNEQFF,TGTGCCAGCAGTCCCAGCTTTGCGGGCTACAATGAGCAGTTCTTC
NA,NA,TRBV20-1,TRBJ1-2,CSASMEPNYGYTF,TGCAGTGCTAGTATGGAGCCCAACTATGGCTACACCTTC
NA,NA,TRBV27,TRBJ2-7,CASSRVERVGYEQYF,TGTGCCAGCTCCCGCGTGGAGCGGGTAGGTTACGAGCAGTACTTC
NA,TRBD1,TRBV2,TRBJ1-5,CASSENRGSNQPQHF,TGTGCCAGCAGTGAAAACAGGGGTAGCAATCAGCCCCAGCATTTT
NA,TRBD2,TRBV5-4,TRBJ2-5,CASLLWGGSETQYF,TGTGCCAGCCTCCTTTGGGGGGGATCGGAGACCCAGTACTTC
NA,NA,TRBV14,TRBJ1-2,CASSRSTGNYGYTF,TGTGCCAGCAGCCGGTCGACCGGGAACTATGGCTACACCTTC
NA,TRBD1,TRBV28,TRBJ1-5,CASSLPGGTGQPQHF,TGTGCCAGCAGTTTACCAGGGGGCACTGGTCAGCCCCAGCATTTT
NA,NA,TRBV27,TRBJ2-7,CASLSWERRSEQYF,TGTGCCAGCCTCTCTTGGGAGAGACGTAGTGAGCAGTACTTC
NA,TRBD2,TRBV19,TRBJ2-5,CASSTLAGEETQYF,TGTGCCAGTAGTACTCTAGCGGGAGAGGAGACCCAGTACTTC
NA,TRBD2,TRBV7-8,TRBJ2-5,CASSPSGTQETQYF,TGTGCCAGCAGCCCTAGCGGGACCCAAGAGACCCAGTACTTC
NA,TRBD1,TRBV7-2,TRBJ1-2,CASRMTGGDGYTF,TGTGCCAGCAGGATGACAGGGGGAGATGGCTACACCTTC
NA,NA,TRBV5-1,TRBJ1-4,CASSSRQPNEKLFF,TGCGCCAGCAGCTCGCGACAGCCTAATGAAAAACTGTTTTTT
NA,NA,TRBV28,TRBJ1-2,CAIFGGGYTF,TGTGCCATCTTCGGGGGAGGCTACACCTTC